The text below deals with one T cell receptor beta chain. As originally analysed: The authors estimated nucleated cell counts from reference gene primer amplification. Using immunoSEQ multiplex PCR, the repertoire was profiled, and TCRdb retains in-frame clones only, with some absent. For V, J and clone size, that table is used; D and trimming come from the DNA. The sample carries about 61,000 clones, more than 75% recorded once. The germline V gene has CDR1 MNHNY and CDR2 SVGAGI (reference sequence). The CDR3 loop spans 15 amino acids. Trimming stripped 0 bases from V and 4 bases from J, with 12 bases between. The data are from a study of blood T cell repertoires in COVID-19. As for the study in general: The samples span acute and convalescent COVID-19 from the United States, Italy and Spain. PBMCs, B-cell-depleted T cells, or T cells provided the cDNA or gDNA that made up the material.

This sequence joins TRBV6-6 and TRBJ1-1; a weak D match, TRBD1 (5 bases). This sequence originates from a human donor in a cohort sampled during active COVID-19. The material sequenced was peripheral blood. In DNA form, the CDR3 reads TGTGCCAGCAGTTACTCGCAGGGTTGGAGCACTGAAGCTTTCTTT. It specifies CASSYSQGWSTEAFF.